This T cell receptor (beta chain) appears in the sequencing data of a study of persistence of HIV-infected CD4 T cells. The immunoSEQ assay was version 4, run in survey mode. Some clones are missing from TCRdb's copy, which holds only in-frame ones; the method was immunoSEQ multiplex PCR. The sample carries tens of thousands of clones, less than 85% recorded once. This clone has only a few counts. Antigen: not known. The stimulus was an HIV-1 Gag 15-mer peptide pool, 0.95 to 1 ug/peptide/mL. Memory cells lacking CD40L and CD69 with high CD45RO were sorted. This receptor was identified in an adult man with HIV who was CMV-seropositive. Sequenced material: CD4+ T cells sorted from PBMCs after approximately 18-hour stimulation, taken from a patient who received antiretroviral therapy.

In DNA, the CDR3 is TGCGCCAGCAGCCGTCTAGCGGGGGGCGCCTACGAGCAGTACTTC. It codes for CASSRLAGGAYEQYF. The genes are TRBV4-1 and TRBJ2-7, with TRBD2 identical over 11 bases. With V trimmed by 4 bases and J by 2 bases, 4 bases remained unmatched. This CDR3 is built from 15 residues. Germline V CDR1 and CDR2: MGHRA, YSYEKL.